What follows are 12 T cell receptor beta chains derived from one specimen sequenced in a study of early stage breast cancer tumors. Sequencing used immunoSEQ multiplex PCR; TCRdb keeps in-frame clones, though not all of them. The sample lists around 31,000 clones, roughly four fifths occurring once. The sample comprised breast tumor tissue. The receptors were gathered from a person aged 25 to 39 with breast cancer.

This rearrangement joins TRBV5-1 to TRBJ1-2; TRBD1 is a possible D gene (6 bases). Germline lookup yields CDR1 SGHRS and CDR2 YFSETQ. V lost 3 bases and J 5 bases, leaving 17 bases between the germline ends. The CDR3 runs 15 residues. The chain's CDR3 is CASSWTDSPSYGYTF. Written as DNA, the CDR3 is TGCGCCAGCAGCTGGACGGACAGCCCCTCATATGGCTACACCTTC.

In this sample, this clone turned up a few times. This chain connects TRBV6-5 to TRBJ1-2; tentatively, D is TRBD1 (5 bases). Germline V gives CDR1 MNHEY, CDR2 SVGAGI. The CDR3 is 11 residues long. With 2 bases removed from V and 9 bases from J, the gap between germline ends came to 7 bases. CDR3 in DNA: TGTGCCAGCAGTTACGAGGGACGCTACACCTTC. It encodes CASSYEGRYTF.

The chain is built from TRBV20-1 and TRBJ2-7; D not certain. Trimming removed 6 bases from V and 5 bases from J, with 11 bases in between. Per germline, CDR1 DFQATT and CDR2 SNEGSKA (reference sequence). This CDR3 region has 11 residues. The CDR3, as DNA: TGCAGTGCCTCAACCCCCCACGAGCAGTACTTC. Residues: CSASTPHEQYF.

This clone rates as medium-sized. The chain carries TRBV7-9 and TRBJ2-1; weak D call: TRBD1 (6 bases). The CDR3 contains 18 residues. V lost 5 bases and J lost 3, with 23 bases in between. Germline V gives CDR1 SEHNR, CDR2 FQNEAQ (reference sequence). The CDR3 spells CASSPYNGQSPNYNEQFF. CDR3 DNA: TGTGCCAGCAGCCCATACAACGGACAGAGCCCTAACTACAATGAGCAGTTCTTC.

This CDR3 reads CASSLGTGGGTEAFF. The DNA for the CDR3 is TGTGCCAGCAGCCTAGGGACAGGGGGCGGTACTGAAGCTTTCTTT. This chain uses TRBV9 with TRBJ1-1; TRBD1 aligns across 12 bases. Germline values: CDR1 SGDLS, CDR2 YYNGEE. Trimming cost V 4 bases and J 5 bases; bases outside gene matches: 6. The CDR3 is 15 amino acids. The full variable domain, rest sourced from reference TRBV9 and TRBJ1-1, is DSGVTQTPKHLITATGQRVTLRCSPRSGDLSVYWYQQSLDQGLQFLIQYYNGEERAKGNILERFSAQQFPDLHSELNLSSLELGDSALYFCASSLGTGGGTEAFFGQGTRLTVV.

The chain recombines TRBV2 with TRBJ1-1, with D unresolved. The CDR3 has 13 residues. Germline CDR1 reads SNHLY; CDR2 reads FYNNEI. Deletions cut 8 bases from V and 1 base from J, with 11 bases between. In DNA, the CDR3 is TGTGCCAGCCAACCAGGCTCGAACACTGAAGCTTTCTTT. This translates into CASQPGSNTEAFF.

The chain recombines TRBV19 with TRBJ1-1; D gene uncertain. Between the trimmed V and J ends, which lost 0 bases and 10 bases, there was a span of 12 bases. The CDR3 runs to 13 residues. CDR1 and CDR2 (germline): LNHDA, SQIVND (reference sequence). The CDR3 here is CASSIDREAGAFF. As DNA, the CDR3 is TGTGCCAGTAGTATAGATCGGGAGGCAGGAGCTTTCTTT.

This clone was seen once. This chain connects TRBV4-1 to TRBJ2-1, with D tentatively TRBD1 (6 bases). Germline CDR1 reads MGHRA; CDR2 reads YSYEKL. Trimming stripped 4 bases from V and 1 base from J, with 8 bases between. The length of the CDR3 is 14 residues. CDR3: CASSPGQSYNEQFF. CDR3 bases: TGCGCCAGCAGCCCAGGACAGTCCTACAATGAGCAGTTCTTC.

The chain recombines TRBV6-6 with TRBJ1-1, with a possible D match to TRBD1 (5 bases). Germline V CDR1 and CDR2: MNHNY, SVGAGI (reference sequence). The germline V and J ends were trimmed by 2 bases and 7 bases, with 14 bases remaining between them. The CDR3 length is 14 residues. CDR3 DNA sequence: TGTGCCAGCAGTTACCTTGGGGGGTCCAGTGAAGCTTTCTTT. Translated, it gives CASSYLGGSSEAFF.

J is TRBJ2-7 and V is TRBV6-6; the match to TRBD2 covers 10 bases. V trimming: 0 bases; J trimming: 5 bases; junction bases outside the gene matches: 7. The CDR3 has 16 amino acids. Germline V lookup: CDR1 MNHNY, CDR2 SVGAGI (reference sequence). This CDR3 is CASSYSGLAGAHEQYF. The CDR3 DNA reads TGTGCCAGCAGTTACTCGGGCCTAGCGGGAGCGCACGAGCAGTACTTC.

A few counts support this clone. This sequence joins TRBV2 and TRBJ1-2; no definite D call. The V gene lost 6 bases and the J gene lost 4 bases, with 12 bases spanning the gap. The CDR3 is 13 residues long. Germline-derived CDR1 and CDR2 are SNHLY and FYNNEI. In DNA, the CDR3 is TGTGCCAGCAGGAAGGAACACGCCTATGGCTACACCTTC. Protein sequence: CASRKEHAYGYTF.

The rearrangement joins TRBV5-8 to TRBJ2-1; D possibly corresponds to TRBD1 (6 bases). The CDR3 covers 15 residues. CDR1 SGHTS and CDR2 YDEGEE come from the germline V gene. V lost 5 bases and J 2 bases, leaving 14 bases between the germline ends. Written as DNA, the CDR3 is TGTGCCAGCAGTAAGGGACACCAAACCTACAATGAGCAGTTCTTC. Protein: CASSKGHQTYNEQFF.